This T cell receptor (beta chain) comes out of a study of beta chain features in type 1 diabetes (dated by TCRdb to the late 2010s). About the full investigation: No differences in mean age, gender distribution, total cell number or subset yield were found between patients and healthy donors. Across all samples, approximately 100 million sorted cells were examined, and cell number per subset correlated strongly with RNA yield. The study compared the TCRB repertoires of sorted circulating CD4+ T cell subsets in recently diagnosed type 1 diabetes patients with those in matched healthy donors. Whereas all 30 or so donors provided naive and central memory subsets, regulatory and stem cell-like memory subsets were isolated from just 8 patients and about 8 healthy donors.

A single peripheral blood draw of about 116 mL on average was collected from each donor into heparinised tubes. Naive, central memory, regulatory and stem cell-like memory CD4+ T cells were sorted on a BD FACSAria II using a panel including CD45RO, CCR7, CD25, CD127, CD95 and CD27. Every sorted population had a purity above 95%. PBMCs were separated immediately by Lymphoprep density gradient centrifugation and were stained directly, without being cultured. Samples were stained and sorted in pairs, with one healthy donor and one patient per experiment, so that batch effects were minimized. There are a few counts of this clone. Its antigen is unknown. Per-nucleotide qualities are absent, and no much larger clonotype sits a single base away. The entire isolated RNA was reverse transcribed using the High Capacity cDNA Reverse Transcription Kit, and thus expressed TCRB transcripts were sequenced. Deep immunoSEQ sequencing was performed on naive, central memory and regulatory T cell samples, with an average of approximately 4 million total reads per sample. Sorted cells were lysed in RLT buffer, and RNA was extracted using DNase-treated RNeasy Micro or Mini kits according to cell number. Each cell subset was processed separately to prevent cross-contamination, with patient and healthy donor samples processed together. TCRB sequences were amplified from cDNA with the immunoSEQ multiplex PCR, producing 87-bp fragments spanning the CDR3 region. The amplicons were sequenced using the Illumina HiSeq platform. Concerning the study's data processing: Synthetic template baselines were used to correct PCR bias computationally, reads within Hamming distance 2 were collapsed, and singletons that could not be merged were discarded. Reads were aligned against IMGT to assign V, D and J genes, CDR3 length and insertions or deletions at six rearrangement sites. Clonotype counts were normalized to sorted cell number within each subset before computing true diversity and Gini coefficients with the tcR R package. The overlap coefficient, calculated on TCRB nucleotide sequences, was used to measure repertoire sharing. As a proxy for the pre-selection repertoire, out-of-frame TCRB sequences from naive cells were analyzed. TCRdb's version of the immuneACCESS table is confined to in-frame rearrangements and falls short of the full clone set. An unresolved V gene accounts for under half of the shortfall where checked; the remainder is of unknown origin. V and J calls and clone size follow that table, whereas D and trimming were derived from the DNA. The sample includes around 450,000 clones, with more than 9.5% observed a single time. The ten largest clonotypes hold 0.045% to 0.06% of the sample.

The study at large found these results: Because cDNA was sequenced instead of genomic DNA, highly expressing activated cells could be over-represented, though the groups showed no difference in activation or CD3 levels. In all four CD4+ subsets, TCRB CDR3 length was moderately but significantly shorter in type 1 diabetes patients. The naive, central memory and regulatory TCRB repertoires appeared to resemble one another more closely among patients than among healthy donors. HLA sub-analyses involved small numbers of individuals, so any influence of HLA type on TCRB rearrangement remained unresolved. At VDJ recombination sites, type 1 diabetes patients had fewer insertions and more deleted nucleotides, which implies abnormalities in thymic rearrangement. Shorter templates might have been favored by PCR, but patient and control samples were amplified and corrected together, so both groups would have been affected equally by any skew.

The germline V gene encodes CDR1 MDHEN and CDR2 SYDVKM. V trim: 7 bases; J trim: 5 bases; unmatched bases: 7. The CDR3, from cysteine to phenylalanine, totals 15 residues. Only the CDR3 portion is preserved as DNA: 45 bases, with reading frame beginning at the first base. The specimen was naive CD4+ T cells from blood. What this sample's cell subset or site label stands for: true naive CD4+ T cells. The origin of this receptor is a woman aged 18-29 years in good health. This receptor chain uses TRBV28 and TRBJ2-1; the junction holds 11 bases that match TRBD2. Read as DNA, the sequence is TGTGCCAGCAACCTTCTAGCGGGGGGCAACAATGAGCAGTTCTTC. Its coded protein is CASNLLAGGNNEQFF.